This TCR beta chain was profiled in a study of blood T cell repertoires in COVID-19. Sequenced by immunoSEQ multiplex PCR; TCRdb stores in-frame clones only, minus some. The table has about 160,000 clones, 80% to 90% seen once. The germline CDR1 and CDR2 sequences are ENHRY and SYGVKD. J gave up 4 bases and V 5 bases, and 8 bases lay outside the gene matches. CDR3 length: 14 amino acids. The receptor comes from a woman aged 60-70 years who had recovered from COVID-19. The chain carries TRBV10-3 and TRBJ2-7, with 7 positions matching TRBD1. The sequencing input was peripheral blood. The CDR3 DNA is TGTGCCATCAGTAGGGACAGCATTGGATACGAGCAGTACTTC. This translates into CAISRDSIGYEQYF.